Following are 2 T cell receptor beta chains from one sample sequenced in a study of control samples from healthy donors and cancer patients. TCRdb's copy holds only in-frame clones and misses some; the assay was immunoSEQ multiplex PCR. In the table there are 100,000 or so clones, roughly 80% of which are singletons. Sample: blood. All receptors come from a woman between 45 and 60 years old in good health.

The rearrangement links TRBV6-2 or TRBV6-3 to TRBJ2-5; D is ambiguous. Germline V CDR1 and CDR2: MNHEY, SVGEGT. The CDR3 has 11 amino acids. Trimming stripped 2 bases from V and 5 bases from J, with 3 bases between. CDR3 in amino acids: CASSYPETQYF. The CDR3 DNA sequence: TGTGCCAGCAGTTACCCCGAGACCCAGTACTTC.

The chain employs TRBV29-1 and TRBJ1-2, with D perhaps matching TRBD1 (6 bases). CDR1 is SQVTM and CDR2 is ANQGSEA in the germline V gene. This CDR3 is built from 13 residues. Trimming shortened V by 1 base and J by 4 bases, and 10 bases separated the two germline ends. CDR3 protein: CSVEGRGIYGYTF. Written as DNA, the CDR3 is TGCAGCGTTGAAGGCAGGGGCATCTATGGCTACACCTTC.